A single sample is the source of the 11 T cell receptor beta chains below, sequenced in a study of blood T cell repertoires in COVID-19. Measured with immunoSEQ multiplex PCR; TCRdb has only the in-frame clones, and not every one. The table has hundreds of thousands of clones, over 75% seen once. The source material was PBMCs or T cells enriched from blood (not recorded which). The origin of the receptors is a man aged 25-45 years who had recovered from COVID-19.

V is TRBV5-1 and J is TRBJ2-3; D gene uncertain. The V gene lost 2 bases and the J gene lost 4 bases, with 8 bases spanning the gap. Germline lookup yields CDR1 SGHRS and CDR2 YFSETQ. This CDR3 has 13 amino acids. CDR3: CASSFRVADTQYF. The CDR3 DNA sequence: TGCGCCAGCAGCTTTCGGGTCGCAGATACGCAGTATTTT.

V usage is TRBV28 and J usage is TRBJ1-5; TRBD1 matches 8 bases. V gave up 5 bases and J gave up 0 bases; unmatched junction bases: 9. The CDR3 runs 17 residues. The germline V gene encodes CDR1 MDHEN and CDR2 SYDVKM. The CDR3 DNA sequence: TGTGCCAGCAGTGGGGGACAGGCGGGTTATAGCAATCAGCCCCAGCATTTT. Protein sequence: CASSGGQAGYSNQPQHF.

This chain links TRBV29-1 with TRBJ2-7; D unresolved. V lost 2 bases, J lost 1 base, and 9 bases lay in between. Germline V gene data show CDR1 as SQVTM and CDR2 as ANQGSEA. The CDR3 covers 13 residues. CDR3 DNA sequence: TGCAGCGTTGAATCACTAACTTCCTACGAGCAGTACTTC. Protein sequence: CSVESLTSYEQYF.

This sequence joins TRBV6-6 and TRBJ2-7; 11 bases line up with TRBD2. Looked up from germline, CDR1 is MNHNY and CDR2 is SVGAGI (reference sequence). Trimming at V came to 5 bases and at J to 0 bases, leaving 9 bases not matched to a gene. The CDR3 is made up of 17 amino acids. The CDR3 DNA is TGTGCCAGCAGTCCTGGACTAGCGGGTGAAAACTCCTACGAGCAGTACTTC. It yields the protein CASSPGLAGENSYEQYF.

The chain uses TRBV12-3 or TRBV12-4 and TRBJ2-6; D unresolved. The CDR3 has 13 amino acids. V was cut by 8 bases and J by 4 bases, with 9 bases left in between. The CDR3 sequence: CASAQSGANVLTF. CDR3 DNA: TGTGCCAGCGCTCAGTCCGGGGCCAACGTCCTGACTTTC.

The V call is TRBV6-5, the J call TRBJ2-3; 8 positions match TRBD2. CDR3 size: 14 residues. Germline CDR1 MNHEY, CDR2 SVGAGI. The V and J ends lost 5 bases and 6 bases, in that order; junction bases with no gene match: 7. The CDR3 sequence: CASSTRGGADTQYF. As DNA, the CDR3 is TGTGCCAGCAGTACCCGGGGGGGTGCGGATACGCAGTATTTT.

Only a few counts were recorded for this clone. The chain carries TRBV5-4 and TRBJ2-6; weak D call: TRBD1 (6 bases). V lost 4 bases and J lost 0, with 14 bases in between. Germline assignment: CDR1 SGHNT and CDR2 YYREEE (reference sequence). CDR3 size: 17 residues. The CDR3: CASSPGQTTSGANVLTF. The CDR3 DNA sequence: TGTGCCAGCAGCCCGGGACAAACCACCTCTGGGGCCAACGTCCTGACTTTC.

The gene calls are TRBV9 and TRBJ2-1; the match to TRBD2 covers 8 bases. J was trimmed by 5 bases and V by 7 bases; bases with no gene match: 11. The CDR3 loop spans 15 amino acids. From germline, CDR1 is SGDLS and CDR2 YYNGEE. The CDR3 protein is CASAYQAGGHNEQFF. DNA of the CDR3: TGTGCCAGCGCCTATCAGGCGGGAGGCCACAATGAGCAGTTCTTC.

The chain uses TRBV7-9 and TRBJ1-1; D might be TRBD1 (6 bases). Germline V CDR1 and CDR2: SEHNR, FQNEAQ (reference sequence). V dropped 5 bases and J dropped 4 bases, with 17 bases sitting between them. The CDR3 runs 15 residues. The CDR3 loop reads CASSPTGYDGTEAFF. CDR3 DNA: TGTGCCAGCAGCCCCACAGGGTATGACGGCACTGAAGCTTTCTTT.

This CDR3 reads CASSLTGTVNTEAFF. The CDR3 coding sequence is TGTGCCAGCAGCTTAACCGGGACAGTGAACACTGAAGCTTTCTTT. The chain combines TRBV7-9 with TRBJ1-1; TRBD1 aligns across 7 bases. Per the germline V gene, CDR1 is SEHNR and CDR2 is FQNEAQ (reference sequence). The CDR3 runs 15 residues. V lost 2 bases, J lost 0 bases, and 3 bases stayed unmatched.

The chain's CDR3 is CASSSWTQGDYEQYF. The CDR3 DNA reads as TGCGCCAGCAGCTCGTGGACCCAGGGGGACTACGAGCAGTACTTC. V is TRBV5-1 and J is TRBJ2-7; 7 bases are a match to TRBD1. CDR1 is SGHRS, CDR2 YFSETQ, per germline. This CDR3 is 15 amino acids long. V was clipped by 3 bases and J by 3 bases; unmatched bases: 9.